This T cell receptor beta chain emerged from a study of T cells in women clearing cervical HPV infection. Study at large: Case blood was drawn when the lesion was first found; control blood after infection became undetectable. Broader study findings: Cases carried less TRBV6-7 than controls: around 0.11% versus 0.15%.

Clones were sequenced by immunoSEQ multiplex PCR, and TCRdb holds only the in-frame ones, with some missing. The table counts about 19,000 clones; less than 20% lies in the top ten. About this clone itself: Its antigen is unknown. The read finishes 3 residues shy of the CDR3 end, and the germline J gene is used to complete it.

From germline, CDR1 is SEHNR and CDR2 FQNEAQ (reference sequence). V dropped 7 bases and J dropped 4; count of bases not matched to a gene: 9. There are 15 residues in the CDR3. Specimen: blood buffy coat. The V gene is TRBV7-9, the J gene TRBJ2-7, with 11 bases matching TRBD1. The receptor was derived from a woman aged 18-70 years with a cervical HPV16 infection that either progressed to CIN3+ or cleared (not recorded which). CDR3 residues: CASISGQGAPYEQYF. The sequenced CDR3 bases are TGTGCCAGCATCTCTGGACAGGGGGCGCCATACGAG. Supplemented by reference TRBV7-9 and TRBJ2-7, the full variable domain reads DTGVSQNPRHKITKRGQNVTFRCDPISEHNRLYWYRQTLGQGPEFLTYFQNEAQLEKSRLLSDRFSAERPKGSFSTLEIQRTEQGDSAMYLCASISGQGAPYEQYFGPGTRLTVT.